This T cell receptor (beta chain) was sequenced during a study of CD8 T cells in Susac syndrome. The RNA, roughly 0.45 to 1 ug, was put through reverse transcription using random hexamers. Amplification of TCR beta CDR3 spanned 54 Vbeta and 13 Jbeta via immunoSEQ multiplex PCR. TCRdb used MiXCR to reprocess the immunoSEQ multiplex PCR reads, holding one entry per CDR3 protein. The repertoire holds 50,000 or so distinct CDR3 sequences, 93% seen once, with about 0.51% in the top ten. This CDR3 has 14 residues. Trimming removed 3 bases at V and 5 bases at J, with 12 bases between. V gene TRBV12-3 or TRBV12-4 combines with J gene TRBJ2-3; maybe TRBD1 (5 bases). The sequenced sample consisted of CD8+ T cells from PBMCs. This clonotype was obtained from a human donor with multiple sclerosis. DNA for the CDR3: TGTGCCAGCAGTTTGGACACGGACGAAGATACGCAGTATTTT. It is translated as CASSLDTDEDTQYF.